One and the same sample provided the 28 T cell receptor beta chains below, sequenced in a study of T cell repertoires in cytomegalovirus infection. Which antigens these TCRs recognize remains unknown. MiXCR, applied by TCRdb to the reads, yields one record per CDR3 protein. The sample shows 300,000 to 400,000 distinct CDR3 sequences, about 28% of them seen only once. Sample: cultured PBMCs, taken from culture after CMV antigen stimulation. The source of these receptors is a human donor in good health (CMV status not recorded). Some clones in this sample may be carry-over from other donors' samples.

This clonotype was recorded at least ten times. The CDR3 loop is CASSVHQDRGRGNTEAFF. The CDR3 coding sequence is TGTGCCAGCAGCGTACACCAGGACAGGGGGCGCGGGAACACTGAAGCTTTCTTT. The genes are TRBV9 and TRBJ1-1, with 11 bases identical to TRBD1. The trim removed 1 base at V and 1 base at J, leaving 9 bases unmatched. The germline V gene encodes CDR1 SGDLS and CDR2 YYNGEE. The CDR3 consists of 18 residues.

The table lists this clonotype with many counts. CDR3 protein: CASSFSRGTDTQYF. CDR3 nucleotide sequence: TGTGCCAGCAGTTTTTCCAGGGGCACAGATACGCAGTATTTT. The chain couples TRBV12-3 or TRBV12-4 to TRBJ2-3; D is possibly TRBD1 (5 bases). V lost 3 bases and J 1 base, leaving 8 bases between the germline ends. There are 14 residues in the CDR3.

This clonotype was counted between two and nine times. The chain links TRBV27 to TRBJ2-1; maybe TRBD2 (5 bases). CDR3 length equals 14 residues. V lost 4 bases and J 8 bases, leaving 15 bases between the germline ends. Per the germline V gene, CDR1 is MNHEY and CDR2 is SMNVEV (reference sequence). The DNA for the CDR3 is TGTGCCAGCAGTTCCTTCGAGGGCCGCGATGAGCAGTTCTTC. It specifies CASSSFEGRDEQFF.

The J gene is TRBJ1-2, the V gene TRBV19, with D unresolved. Germline V lookup: CDR1 LNHDA, CDR2 SQIVND (reference sequence). The CDR3 runs to 15 residues. Trimming stripped 5 bases from V and 4 bases from J, with 17 bases between. The DNA of the CDR3 is TGTGCCAGTAGTCCCCTGTGGCAGACATCCTATGGCTACACCTTC. As protein: CASSPLWQTSYGYTF.

This clonotype came up many times. V is TRBV7-7 and J is TRBJ1-6; D remains unclear. Germline V gives CDR1 SSHAT, CDR2 FNYEAQ (reference sequence). This CDR3 comprises 18 residues. V lost 6 bases, J lost 2 bases, and 20 bases lay in between. CDR3 loop: CASSPREESPAYNSPLHF. In DNA, the CDR3 is TGTGCCAGCAGTCCCCGGGAGGAATCCCCCGCCTATAATTCACCCCTCCACTTT.

This clonotype occurred a few times. The V and J genes are TRBV27 and TRBJ2-1; 8 bases fit TRBD1. The CDR3 length is 16 residues. Germline V CDR1 and CDR2: MNHEY, SMNVEV (reference sequence). The trim removed 5 bases at V and 5 bases at J, leaving 11 bases unmatched. This CDR3 is CASSLLRDRRNNEQFF. As DNA, the CDR3 is TGTGCCAGCAGTCTACTCCGGGACAGGCGTAACAATGAGCAGTTCTTC.

There are a few counts of this clonotype. This chain links TRBV12-3 or TRBV12-4 with TRBJ1-2; a possible D gene is TRBD1 (6 bases). The CDR3 has 13 residues. The V gene lost 4 bases and the J gene lost 6 bases, with 12 bases spanning the gap. The CDR3 spells CASSSQGFHGYTF. The DNA of the CDR3 is TGTGCCAGCAGTTCTCAGGGGTTCCATGGCTACACCTTC.

This clonotype was seen many times. The chain employs TRBV27 and TRBJ2-5; TRBD2 matches 8 bases. CDR3 length: 16 amino acids. V lost 5 bases to trimming and J lost 1 base; unmatched junction nucleotides: 9. The germline CDR1 and CDR2 sequences are MNHEY and SMNVEV (reference sequence). The CDR3 nucleotides are TGTGCCAGCAGTGCCCGCGGGGGGCTGGTCCAAGAGACCCAGTACTTC. This translates into CASSARGGLVQETQYF.

This chain links TRBV28 with TRBJ1-5; D ambiguous. The CDR3 spans 17 residues. Trimming took 6 bases from V and 1 from J, leaving 19 bases between them. Germline V gene lookup returns CDR1 MDHEN and CDR2 SYDVKM. The CDR3 sequence is CASRGPILGVSNQPQHF. In DNA, the CDR3 is TGTGCCAGCAGGGGCCCGATTCTTGGAGTAAGCAATCAGCCCCAGCATTTT.

The V gene is TRBV5-8, the J gene TRBJ1-4, with D tentatively TRBD1 (5 bases). V was cut by 0 bases and J by 1 base, with 13 bases left in between. Germline V gene sequence: CDR1 SGHTS, CDR2 YDEGEE. The CDR3 is 17 residues long. The CDR3 bases are TGTGCCAGCAGCTTGGCCGGGGGGAGCGTAACTAATGAAAAACTGTTTTTT. It specifies CASSLAGGSVTNEKLFF.

The CDR3 protein is CASSLYREYQETQYF. The CDR3, as DNA: TGTGCCAGCAGCTTATACCGGGAGTACCAAGAGACCCAGTACTTC. The chain recombines TRBV5-6 with TRBJ2-5; maybe TRBD2 (6 bases). V lost 2 bases and J 0 bases, leaving 11 bases between the germline ends. This CDR3 region has 15 residues. Germline CDR1 SGHDT, CDR2 YYEEEE. Full variable domain (rest looked up from reference TRBV5-6 and TRBJ2-5): DAGVTQSPTHLIKTRGQQVTLRCSPKSGHDTVSWYQQALGQGPQFIFQYYEEEERQRGNFPDRFSGHQFPNYSSELNVNALLLGDSALYLCASSLYREYQETQYFGPGTRLLVL.

The CDR3 sequence: CASGPNPDTQYF. The CDR3 nucleotides read TGCGCCAGCGGCCCGAACCCCGATACGCAGTATTTT. This rearrangement joins TRBV5-1 to TRBJ2-3; D remains ambiguous. V was trimmed by 7 bases and J by 6 bases, leaving 12 bases between them. The V gene's germline CDR1 is SGHRS and CDR2 YFSETQ. This CDR3 spans 12 amino acids. Full variable domain (missing parts from reference TRBV5-1 and TRBJ2-3): KAGVTQTPRYLIKTRGQQVTLSCSPISGHRSVSWYQQTPGQGLQFLFEYFSETQRNKGNFPGRFSGRQFSNSRSEMNVSTLELGDSALYLCASGPNPDTQYFGPGTRLTVL.

CDR3 loop: CASSLGVAREQYF. CDR3 nucleotides: TGTGCCAGCAGCTTAGGAGTGGCGCGGGAGCAGTACTTC. The genes are TRBV11-2 and TRBJ2-7, with no clear D. Germline CDR1 reads SGHAT; CDR2 reads FQNNGV. Trimming cost V 1 base and J 7 bases, with 11 bases left between them. CDR3 size: 13 residues.

The rearrangement uses TRBV7-6 and TRBJ1-1, with 9 bases identical to TRBD1. CDR1 is SGHVS and CDR2 is FNYEAQ in the germline V gene. The CDR3 loop spans 14 amino acids. V lost 5 bases to trimming and J lost 7 bases; unmatched junction nucleotides: 8. In DNA, the CDR3 is TGTGCCAGCAGCCCGTACAGGGGGCGGGTTGAAGCTTTCTTT. It yields the protein CASSPYRGRVEAFF.

The V and J genes are TRBV4-2 and TRBJ1-6; perhaps TRBD1 as D (5 bases). The V and J ends lost 0 bases and 8 bases respectively, with 14 bases between them. The CDR3 loop spans 16 amino acids. CDR1 is LGHNA, CDR2 YNFKEQ, per germline. CDR3 nucleotides: TGTGCCAGCAGCCAAGATTCGGTGGGCAGGGATTCACCCCTCCACTTT. Protein sequence: CASSQDSVGRDSPLHF.

This clonotype was counted ten times or more. V and J are TRBV5-1 and TRBJ1-1; unclear D gene. The V gene lost 1 base and the J gene lost 9 bases, with 16 bases spanning the gap. The CDR3 length is 14 residues. The germline gives CDR1 SGHRS, CDR2 YFSETQ. CDR3 DNA sequence: TGCGCCAGCAGCTTGACAGAAGTGGGAACTAAAGCTTTCTTT. It encodes CASSLTEVGTKAFF.

This clonotype was observed a few times. The J gene is TRBJ2-3, the V gene TRBV12-3 or TRBV12-4, with 7 positions matching TRBD2. The CDR3 loop spans 17 amino acids. Losses at the gene ends were 5 bases for V and 0 bases for J; bases not matched to a gene: 11. The CDR3 is CASSPPRGVASTDTQYF. The CDR3 nucleotides are TGTGCCAGCAGTCCCCCCCGGGGGGTAGCTAGCACAGATACGCAGTATTTT.

This clonotype showed up just a few times. The chain has TRBV7-6 and TRBJ2-1; the match to TRBD2 covers 7 bases. In germline, CDR1 is SGHVS, CDR2 FNYEAQ. The CDR3 length is 11 residues. J gave up 9 bases and V 7 bases, and 3 bases lay outside the gene matches. CDR3 coding DNA: TGTGCCAGCATAAGGGAGGGTGAGCAGTTCTTC. It codes for CASIREGEQFF.

Here the CDR3 reads CASSRRVDGYTF. The DNA of the CDR3 is TGTGCCAGCAGCCGAAGAGTAGACGGCTACACCTTC. The V call is TRBV7-2, the J call TRBJ1-2; D is unclear. The CDR3 runs 12 residues. Per germline, CDR1 SGHTA and CDR2 FQGNSA. Trimming took 5 bases from V and 8 from J, leaving 12 bases between them.

The V gene is TRBV20-1, the J gene TRBJ2-5, with D possibly matching TRBD2 (5 bases). Per germline, CDR1 DFQATT and CDR2 SNEGSKA (reference sequence). This CDR3 contains 16 residues. Trimming removed 2 bases at V and 5 bases at J, with 21 bases between. CDR3 bases: TGCAGTGCTAGATCCCCGGGTGTGGGAGAAGGGGAGACCCAGTACTTC. Amino acid sequence: CSARSPGVGEGETQYF.

This clonotype came up a few times. The rearrangement joins TRBV5-6 to TRBJ2-7; no reliable D call. Looked up from germline, CDR1 is SGHDT and CDR2 is YYEEEE. CDR3 length: 12 residues. V lost 0 bases to trimming and J lost 2 bases, with 3 bases between them. CDR3: CASSLVTYEQYF. In nucleotides, the CDR3 is TGTGCCAGCAGCTTGGTAACCTACGAGCAGTACTTC.

The J gene is TRBJ1-4, the V gene TRBV20-1, with D unclear. Germline V gene lookup returns CDR1 DFQATT and CDR2 SNEGSKA (reference sequence). CDR3 length: 13 residues. Trimming left V 0 bases short and J 7 bases short, with 9 bases between. CDR3 in DNA: TGCAGTGCTAGAGACCGGGCTACTGAAAAACTGTTTTTT. It specifies CSARDRATEKLFF.

This clonotype showed up just a few times. The rearrangement joins TRBV7-9 to TRBJ2-7, with a possible D match to TRBD1 (5 bases). V was cut by 1 base and J by 3 bases, with 13 bases left in between. The CDR3 covers 15 residues. CDR1 and CDR2 from the germline V gene are SEHNR and FQNEAQ (reference sequence). The CDR3 reads CASSLVTDRFYEQYF. CDR3 nucleotide sequence: TGTGCCAGCAGCTTAGTAACTGACAGATTCTACGAGCAGTACTTC.

This clonotype showed up just a few times. The chain employs TRBV7-9 and TRBJ1-1; perhaps TRBD1 as D (6 bases). The CDR3 totals 12 residues. V was cut by 3 bases and J by 11 bases, with 13 bases left in between. Looked up from germline, CDR1 is SEHNR and CDR2 is FQNEAQ (reference sequence). For the CDR3, the DNA is TGTGCCAGCAGCTTCCCGGGACAAGACGCTTTCTTT. Translating it yields CASSFPGQDAFF.

This clonotype was found once. The V call is TRBV5-4, the J call TRBJ1-1, with a tentative D call TRBD1 (5 bases). This CDR3 is built from 17 residues. V was cut by 4 bases and J by 4 bases, with 23 bases left in between. The germline V gene has CDR1 SGHNT and CDR2 YYREEE (reference sequence). The CDR3 DNA sequence: TGTGCCAGCAGCCCCCCCCTCTGGAGGGTGGGGACCACTGAAGCTTTCTTT. Protein sequence: CASSPPLWRVGTTEAFF.

The rearrangement uses TRBV4-2 and TRBJ2-1, with 11 bases that match TRBD2. Looked up from germline, CDR1 is LGHNA and CDR2 is YNFKEQ. The V gene end was trimmed by 0 bases and the J gene end by 7 bases; junction bases not matched to a gene: 5. This CDR3 has 16 residues. Here the CDR3 reads CASSQDELAGVNEQFF. Here the CDR3 DNA reads TGTGCCAGCAGCCAAGATGAACTAGCGGGGGTGAATGAGCAGTTCTTC.

V and J are TRBV9 and TRBJ2-5, with a tentative D call TRBD2 (6 bases). This CDR3 is 14 amino acids long. From germline, CDR1 is SGDLS and CDR2 YYNGEE. V shed 0 bases and J shed 4 bases, with 10 bases lying between them. The CDR3 DNA is TGTGCCAGCAGCGTAGTGGGTAGCGGAGAGACCCAGTACTTC. Amino acid sequence: CASSVVGSGETQYF. The full variable domain, in which reference TRBV9 and TRBJ2-5 provide the parts outside the CDR3, is DSGVTQTPKHLITATGQRVTLRCSPRSGDLSVYWYQQSLDQGLQFLIQYYNGEERAKGNILERFSAQQFPDLHSELNLSSLELGDSALYFCASSVVGSGETQYFGPGTRLLVL.

The genes are TRBV7-2 and TRBJ1-4; no clear D gene. Germline V gene lookup returns CDR1 SGHTA and CDR2 FQGNSA. Trimming took off 3 bases at V and 11 bases at J, with 10 bases between the two ends. The CDR3 sequence is 12 residues long. CDR3 coding DNA: TGTGCCAGCAGCTTCCGGTCCGGGAAACTGTTTTTT. This encodes CASSFRSGKLFF. The complete variable domain, with remaining parts taken from reference TRBV7-2 and TRBJ1-4, reads GAGVSQSPSNKVTEKGKDVELRCDPISGHTALYWYRQSLGQGLEFLIYFQGNSAPDKSGLPSDRFSAERTGGSVSTLTIQRTQQEDSAVYLCASSFRSGKLFFGSGTQLSVL.